This T cell receptor beta chain was recovered during a study of blood T cells in healthy people across ages (dated by TCRdb to the mid-2010s). At the level of the whole study: Template switching captured roughly one uniquely barcoded TCR beta cDNA molecule per two T cells in model experiments. Using deep sequencing normalized with unique cDNA molecular identifiers, the study measured how TCR beta repertoire diversity changes with age. For two donors (one aged 18 to 30 and one aged 80 or older), the study analyzed two additional independent replicas of 1 million unique cDNA reads from the same blood draw. To avoid experimental bias, donors of different ages were distributed randomly across sequencing lanes. The donors were split into four age groups: young (average around 15 years), middle-aged (roughly 39), aged (over 55) and long-lived (roughly 77).

The method was 5' RACE. The data were produced on an Illumina HiSeq 2500. A second PCR of roughly 6 to 11 cycles was performed with a sample-barcoded 5' primer and a J-beta primer mix. Each TCR beta cDNA molecule received a unique molecular identifier from a template-switch 5' adaptor carrying 12 random nucleotides. At least 3 million CDR3-containing paired-end reads were obtained from each sample. First-strand cDNA synthesis was performed from all RNA using the Mint cDNA synthesis kit, with priming by a TRBC-specific oligonucleotide. Following uracil-DNA glycosylase treatment, a first 18-cycle PCR with universal primers M1SS and BC2_uni_R was performed on all cDNA. Processing in the source paper ran as follows. Normalization of each sample was performed by random selection of 1 million high-quality reads, each carrying a distinct molecular identifier. Instead of being binned into consensus sequences, reads with shared molecular identifiers were discarded. MiTCR, with a Q25 quality threshold and the strictest error-elimination algorithm, was used for CDR3 identification, clonotype clustering and error correction. A nonparametric unseen species model using Euler transformation provided a lower-bound estimate of total TCR beta diversity. TCRdb ran its own pipeline on the public reads, namely fastp trimming at Q25 and MiXCR clone calling, and kept in-frame beta chains. Each entry is one CDR3 protein sequence, shown with its most common DNA and genes. The V and J calls and clone size come from TCRdb's table, not from the authors' own analysis. The table for this sample lists approximately 800,000 distinct CDR3 sequences; about 42% of them were counted only once. About a sixth of the sample is held by the ten biggest clonotypes.

The investigation overall reported the following: Compared with the aged group, the long-lived group had more naive CD4+ T cells, fewer expanded clones and increased TCR diversity, a pattern suggesting age selection. Conclusive comparison of naive and antigen-experienced compartments was prevented by the profiling of bulk unsorted PBMCs. Estimates of total diversity from one million sequenced T cells were regarded as lower bounds and underestimates. Because donor CMV infection status was unknown, age-related changes in expanded clonotypes were potentially confounded. Observed TCR beta diversity correlated strongly with the percentage of naive T cells measured by flow cytometry. As age increased, observed TCR beta diversity per million T cells dropped in a roughly linear way, and a significant reduction was already evident by age approximately 40.

CDR1 and CDR2 are drawn from the germline V gene (reference sequence): DFQATT, SNEGSKA. Including cysteine and phenylalanine, the CDR3 has 13 amino acids. The entry retains the CDR3 DNA only, 39 bases that are in frame from base 1. Germline trimming amounts to 3 bases on V and 3 bases on J, with 4 as the count of junction bases outside the gene matches. The donors were around 39 Caucasian individuals from Russia, aged roughly 6 to 100 years, who were systemically healthy. About 9.8 milliliters of peripheral blood were drawn from each donor into EDTA-treated Vacutainer tubes. Ficoll-Paque density-gradient centrifugation was used to isolate PBMCs, with at least 6.5 million obtained per sample. Trizol reagent was used to extract total RNA from the PBMCs, yielding at least 5 micrograms per sample. The percentages of naive CD45RAhigh/CD27high T cells were determined by flow cytometry on a PBMC aliquot from every donor.

This clonotype appeared a few times. The antigen it binds to is not known. The record has no base qualities; no much larger clone is one base away. The receptor's source is a man at least 80 years old in good health. The sample taken for sequencing was blood. Here the chain combines TRBV20-1 and TRBJ2-5, with 7 bases in between that match TRBD1. The DNA sequence is TGCAGTGCTAGTCATACAGGGGAAGAGACCCAGTACTTC. Translated, it reads CSASHTGEETQYF.